This TCR beta chain is drawn from a study of human CD4 T cells and Enterobacteriaceae (dated by TCRdb to between 2020 and 2021). General findings and caveats noted by the study authors: The reactivity of ex vivo clonotypes was inferred solely through the matching of nucleotide sequences to CFSE-low cultures from the same donors. Compared with specific clonotypes, broadly cross-reactive clonotypes seemed more expanded ex vivo, with about 55% of the 19 and 21 of 34 falling in the top 5%.

With respect to this clone: It lacks a known antigen. No much larger clonotype is one base removed from it; base qualities were not supplied.

From the germline V gene, CDR1 is WSHSY and CDR2 is SAAADI. The CDR3 runs 14 amino acids, cysteine and phenylalanine included. Solely the CDR3 DNA is kept, with 42 bases framed from the first base. Ends trimmed: V by 6 bases, J by 1 base; bases unmatched to a gene: 3. The ex vivo total memory CD4+ samples were sequenced at deep level, which gave a detection sensitivity of one cell in 200,000. The QIAamp DNA Micro Kit was used to extract genomic DNA from cell pellets, and the quantity and purity of the genomic DNA were checked by spectrophotometry. Amplification of TCR Vbeta CDR3 regions was performed with the immunoSEQ multiplex PCR assay. The Illumina HiSeq platform was used to sequence the amplicons. The retrieved sequences were 87 nucleotides long and included the CDR3 region. The authors' pipeline ran thus. A clonotype was defined as a unique productive TCR Vbeta nucleotide sequence and was quantified by productive template frequency from ImmunoSEQ Analyzer V3.0. A threshold at the top 5th percentile of each frequency-ranked repertoire was used to define expanded clonotypes. Repertoire overlap was calculated as Chao-Jaccard with the R package fossil and was visualized by nonmetric multidimensional scaling with the R package MASS. The immuneACCESS repertoire file appears here via TCRdb, limited to in-frame rearrangements. These files lack a portion of the clones; in checked studies, under half of the deficit traces to unresolved V genes, and the cause of the others is not known. D and trimming come from the DNA, and the V and J calls and clone size come from that table. The table for this sample lists around 26,000 clones; about four fifths of them were counted only once. The ten largest clones capture roughly 0.88% of the sample.

Memory CD4+ T cells were FACS-sorted on a FACSAria III to over 98% purity as all CD4+ cells other than CD45RA+CCR7+CD95- naive cells. Healthy donor blood was obtained from blood donation centers in Switzerland. Positive selection with CD4 and CD14 magnetic microbeads was used to enrich total CD4+ T cells and monocytes. CD8+, CD14+, CD16+, CD56+, CD19+ and CD25-bright cells were excluded before sorting. To assess in vivo expansion of bacteria-reactive clonotypes, total memory CD4+ T cells from a couple of blood donors were sequenced directly ex vivo. Peripheral blood mononuclear cells were isolated from donor blood using Ficoll-Paque Plus.

The chain employs TRBV10-2 and TRBJ2-3; 8 nucleotides in the junction match TRBD2. The specimen sequenced was memory CD4+ T cells from blood. The sample's cell subset or site label is to be understood as: total memory CD4 T cells sorted directly ex vivo, unstimulated. The sequence came from a human donor in good health. The CDR3 amino acid sequence is: CASSGGAGTDTQYF. The nucleotide sequence reads TGCGCCAGCAGCGGGGGGGCTGGCACAGATACGCAGTATTTT.